This T cell receptor (beta chain) was sequenced in a study of pediatric ulcerative colitis. Study-level findings and limits: Compared with controls, ulcerative colitis showed greater blood-rectum clone sharing. Total lymphocyte DNA, not sorted subsets, was the template. A couple of patients' blood samples yielded substantially fewer templates.

Produced via immunoSEQ multiplex PCR; TCRdb's table is partial and in-frame only. The sample includes approximately 18,000 clones, 74% of them seen just once. Comment on this clone: Its antigen is not identified.

One to two pinch biopsies were taken from the rectum during colonoscopy. CDR3 length: 14 residues. The V and J ends lost 0 bases and 5 bases, in that order; junction bases with no gene match: 2. Germline-derived CDR1 and CDR2 are SGHRS and YFSETQ. This sequence originates from a boy younger than 18 with moderate ulcerative colitis. J is TRBJ1-1 and V is TRBV5-1; 9 bases are a match to TRBD1. Input material: gut tissue. CDR3 bases: TGCGCCAGCAGCTTGGGGACAGGGGAGACTGAAGCTTTCTTT. It translates to CASSLGTGETEAFF.